This record concerns one TCR beta chain sequence. Magnetic separation of the negative type served to enrich total CD8+ T cells. The CDR3 has 13 residues. Germline V gives CDR1 DFQATT, CDR2 SNEGSKA (reference sequence). This sample was included in a study of human CD8 memory T cell subsets. UMI-labeled 5' RACE generated the TCR beta libraries. TCRdb reprocessed the 5' RACE reads, with one entry per CDR3 protein and no DNA. Recorded for this sample: around 10,000 distinct CDR3 sequences. The rearrangement uses TRBV20-1 and TRBJ2-5; the D call from TCRdb, TRBD1, cannot be confirmed without DNA. The sequencing input was CD8+ stem-like memory T cells (TSCM and TCM) sorted from PBMCs. The sample's subset: stem-like memory CD8 T cells (TSTEM), CCR7+ PD-1- TIGIT-. This sequence was found in a human donor in good health. The CDR3: CSAQDRDQETQYF.